This TCR beta chain stems from a study of blood T cell repertoires in COVID-19. Study-wide background: Specimens from acute and convalescent COVID-19 originated in the United States, Italy and Spain.

Under the authors' procedure: Amplifying reference gene primers gave estimates of nucleated cell counts. Libraries were prepared by immunoSEQ multiplex PCR; TCRdb keeps only in-frame clonotypes and omits some of them. That table is the source of V, J and clone size, and D and trimming were worked out from the DNA. This table holds 180,000 or so clones, roughly 80% found once. This CDR3 comprises 16 residues. Germline-derived CDR1 and CDR2 are GTSNPN and SVGIG (reference sequence). Trimming removed 8 bases from V and 6 bases from J; junction bases left unmatched: 18. The gene calls are TRBV30 and TRBJ2-1, with 8 bases identical to TRBD2. This receptor was identified in a middle-aged man who had recovered from COVID-19. Input material: PBMCs or T cells enriched from blood (not recorded which). CDR3 amino acids: CALGLERGTSGNEQFF. CDR3 bases: TGTGCCCTGGGTCTGGAGCGGGGGACTTCTGGCAATGAGCAGTTCTTC.